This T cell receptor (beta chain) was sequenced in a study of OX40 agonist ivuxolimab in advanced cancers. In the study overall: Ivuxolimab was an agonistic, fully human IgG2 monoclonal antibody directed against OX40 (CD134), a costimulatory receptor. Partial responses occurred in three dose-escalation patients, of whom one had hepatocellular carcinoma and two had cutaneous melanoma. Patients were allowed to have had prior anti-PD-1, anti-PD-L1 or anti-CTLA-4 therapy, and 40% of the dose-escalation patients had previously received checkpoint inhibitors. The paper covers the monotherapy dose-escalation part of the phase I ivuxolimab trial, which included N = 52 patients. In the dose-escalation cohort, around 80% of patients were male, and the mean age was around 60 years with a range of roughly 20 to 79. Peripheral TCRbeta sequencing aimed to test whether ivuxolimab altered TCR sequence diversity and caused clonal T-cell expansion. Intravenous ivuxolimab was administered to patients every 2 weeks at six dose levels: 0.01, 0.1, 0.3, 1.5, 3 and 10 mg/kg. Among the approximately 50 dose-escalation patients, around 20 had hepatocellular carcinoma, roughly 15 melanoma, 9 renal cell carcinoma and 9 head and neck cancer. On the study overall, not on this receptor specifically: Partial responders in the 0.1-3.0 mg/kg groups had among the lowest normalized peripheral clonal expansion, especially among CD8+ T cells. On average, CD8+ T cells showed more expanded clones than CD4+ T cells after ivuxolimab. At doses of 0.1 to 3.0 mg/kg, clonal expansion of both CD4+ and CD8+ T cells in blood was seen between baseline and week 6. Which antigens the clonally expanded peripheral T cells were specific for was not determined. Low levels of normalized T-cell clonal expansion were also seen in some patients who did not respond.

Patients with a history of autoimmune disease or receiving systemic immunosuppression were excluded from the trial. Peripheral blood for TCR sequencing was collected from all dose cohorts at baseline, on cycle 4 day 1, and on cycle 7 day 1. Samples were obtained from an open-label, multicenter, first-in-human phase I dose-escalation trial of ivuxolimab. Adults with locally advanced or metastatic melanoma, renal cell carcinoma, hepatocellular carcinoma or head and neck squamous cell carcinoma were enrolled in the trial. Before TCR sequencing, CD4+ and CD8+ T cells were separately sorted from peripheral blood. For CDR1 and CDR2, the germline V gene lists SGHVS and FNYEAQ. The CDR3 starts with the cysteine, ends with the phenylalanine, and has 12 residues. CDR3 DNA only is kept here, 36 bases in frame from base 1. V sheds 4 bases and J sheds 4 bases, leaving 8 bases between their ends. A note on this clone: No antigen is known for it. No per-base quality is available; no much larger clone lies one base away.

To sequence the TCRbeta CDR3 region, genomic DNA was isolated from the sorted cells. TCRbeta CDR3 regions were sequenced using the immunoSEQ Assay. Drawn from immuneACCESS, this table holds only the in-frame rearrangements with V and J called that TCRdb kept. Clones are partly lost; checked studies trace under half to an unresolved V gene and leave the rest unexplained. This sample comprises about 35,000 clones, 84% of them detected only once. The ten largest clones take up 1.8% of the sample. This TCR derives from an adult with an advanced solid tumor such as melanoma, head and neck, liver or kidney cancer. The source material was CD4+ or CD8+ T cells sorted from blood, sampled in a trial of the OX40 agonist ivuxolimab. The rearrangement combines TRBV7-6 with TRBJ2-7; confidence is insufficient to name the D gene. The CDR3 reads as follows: CASSSGEYEQYF. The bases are TGTGCCAGCAGCTCTGGTGAATACGAGCAGTACTTC.